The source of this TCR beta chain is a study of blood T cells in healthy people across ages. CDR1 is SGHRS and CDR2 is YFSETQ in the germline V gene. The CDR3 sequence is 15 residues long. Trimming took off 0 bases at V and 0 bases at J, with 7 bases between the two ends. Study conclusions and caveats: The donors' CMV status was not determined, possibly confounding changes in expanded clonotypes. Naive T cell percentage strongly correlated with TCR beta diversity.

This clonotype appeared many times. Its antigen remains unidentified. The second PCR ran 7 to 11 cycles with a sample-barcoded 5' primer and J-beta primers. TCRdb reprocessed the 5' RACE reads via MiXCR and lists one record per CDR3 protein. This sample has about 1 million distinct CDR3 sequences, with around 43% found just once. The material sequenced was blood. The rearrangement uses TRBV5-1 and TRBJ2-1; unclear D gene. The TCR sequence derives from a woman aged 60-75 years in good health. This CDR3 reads CASSLGLDSYNEQFF. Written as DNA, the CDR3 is TGCGCCAGCAGCTTGGGTCTAGACTCCTACAATGAGCAGTTCTTC. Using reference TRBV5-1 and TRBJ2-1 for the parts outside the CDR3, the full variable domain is KAGVTQTPRYLIKTRGQQVTLSCSPISGHRSVSWYQQTPGQGLQFLFEYFSETQRNKGNFPGRFSGRQFSNSRSEMNVSTLELGDSALYLCASSLGLDSYNEQFFGPGTRLTVL.